Listed below are T cell receptor beta chains from one sample, sequenced in a study of T cell responses to AZD1222 COVID-19 vaccine. TCRdb keeps only in-frame clones here, not all; method: immunoSEQ multiplex PCR. The table shows roughly 100,000 clones, with around 83% occurring only once. Sequenced material: peripheral blood, taken on day 0 of AZD1222 vaccination. These receptors were taken from an adult in good health. Both conserved end residues are part of each CDR3. Only some rows state a clone size, as once, few, many or a class for expanded clones.

cdr3_aa,j_call,clone_size,v_call
CASRYFRTRFLDTQYF,TRBJ2-3,once,TRBV27
CASSPFPLGNEQFF,TRBJ2-1,-,TRBV7-3
CASGREYSEEQYF,TRBJ2-7,-,TRBV5-4
CASSLRPPSRAGELFF,TRBJ2-2,-,TRBV27
CASSEARPVGGGVPDTQYF,TRBJ2-3,once,TRBV6-1
CASSRTSGGAGTGELFF,TRBJ2-2,-,TRBV7-6
CASSVEPSGTQYF,TRBJ2-3,-,TRBV9
CASSLDSLAVTTYNEQFF,TRBJ2-1,-,TRBV7-8
CASSFAPGHNYNEQFF,TRBJ2-1,-,TRBV7-2
CASSAVAGELGDTQYF,TRBJ2-3,-,TRBV9
CASSRASLRGGEQYF,TRBJ2-7,-,TRBV28
CASALSAHSGNTIYF,TRBJ1-3,-,TRBV7-9
CASSTGAVNEQYF,TRBJ2-7,-,TRBV25-1
CAGQGYTEAFF,TRBJ1-1,-,TRBV30
CASSLGQGMMNYGYTF,TRBJ1-2,-,TRBV7-9
CASSPLTSGRVEQFF,TRBJ2-1,-,TRBV18